One and the same sample provided the 4 T cell receptor beta chains below, sequenced in a study of T cell clones after liver transplantation. The assay was immunoSEQ multiplex PCR, and TCRdb's table has in-frame clones only and misses some. The table has about 76,000 clones, around four fifths seen once; the top ten hold approximately 2.8%. This material consisted of CD4+ T cells from blood, taken at the 22-month timepoint. The receptor source for this set is a human patient who received a liver transplant. The T cells may come from the graft donor.

The chain couples TRBV5-1 to TRBJ2-7, with TRBD1 identical over 7 bases. From germline, CDR1 is SGHRS and CDR2 YFSETQ. J was trimmed by 2 bases and V by 0 bases; bases with no gene match: 5. This CDR3 contains 15 residues. The CDR3 loop is CASSLGTGVTYEQYF. CDR3 coding DNA: TGCGCCAGCAGCTTGGGAACAGGGGTGACCTACGAGCAGTACTTC. The whole variable domain, remainder taken from reference TRBV5-1 and TRBJ2-7, is KAGVTQTPRYLIKTRGQQVTLSCSPISGHRSVSWYQQTPGQGLQFLFEYFSETQRNKGNFPGRFSGRQFSNSRSEMNVSTLELGDSALYLCASSLGTGVTYEQYFGPGTRLTVT.

This clone has only one observation. This chain connects TRBV7-9 to TRBJ1-5; D call uncertain. Between the trimmed V and J ends, which lost 5 bases and 4 bases, there was a span of 9 bases. CDR1 and CDR2 (germline): SEHNR, FQNEAQ (reference sequence). The CDR3 has 13 residues. The CDR3 DNA reads as TGTGCCAGCAGCGCGGAGAATAATCAGCCCCAGCATTTT. It specifies CASSAENNQPQHF.

A few counts support this clone. V gene TRBV13 combines with J gene TRBJ2-3, with 11 nucleotides matching TRBD2. The junction had 12 bases not matched to a gene; V was cut back by 5 bases and J by 2 bases. This CDR3 spans 18 amino acids. CDR1 and CDR2 (germline): PRHDT, FYEKMQ (reference sequence). The CDR3 DNA reads TGTGCCAGCAGCCCTACCCCGGGACTAGCGGTCTCCACAGATACGCAGTATTTT. Protein product: CASSPTPGLAVSTDTQYF. The full variable domain, rest sourced from reference TRBV13 and TRBJ2-3, is AAGVIQSPRHLIKEKRETATLKCYPIPRHDTVYWYQQGPGQDPQFLISFYEKMQSDKGSIPDRFSAQQFSDYHSELNMSSLELGDSALYFCASSPTPGLAVSTDTQYFGPGTRLTVL.

The chain employs TRBV5-1 and TRBJ1-1; unclear D gene. The CDR3 loop spans 15 amino acids. The germline V gene has CDR1 SGHRS and CDR2 YFSETQ. V dropped 1 base and J dropped 1 base, with 11 bases sitting between them. The chain's CDR3 is CASSLNLDGNTEAFF. The CDR3 DNA reads TGCGCCAGCAGCTTGAATTTGGACGGGAACACTGAAGCTTTCTTT.